A single sample gave rise to the 3 T cell receptor beta chains below, sequenced in a study of T-cell reconstitution after alpha-beta-depleted transplantation in children. Unique molecular identifiers were incorporated during preparation of the TCRbeta library. TCRdb analysed the PCR reads with MiXCR anew, one entry per CDR3 protein. The sample holds around 600,000 distinct CDR3 sequences, 23% seen once. Sample: PBMCs, mostly from graft donor cells, taken 360 days after TCRalphabeta/CD19-depleted stem cell transplant. Receptors were obtained from a boy younger than two who had a stem cell transplant for acute myeloid leukemia, so the T cells may come from the graft donor.

The chain links TRBV9 to TRBJ2-7, with D possibly TRBD2 on 6 matching bases. The germline V gene encodes CDR1 SGDLS and CDR2 YYNGEE. The CDR3 extends over 15 amino acids. Trimming pared 2 bases from V and 2 bases from J, leaving 14 bases between. This CDR3 reads CASSVEEGPAYEQYF. The CDR3 DNA follows: TGTGCCAGCAGCGTGGAGGAGGGGCCAGCCTACGAGCAGTACTTC. Using reference TRBV9 and TRBJ2-7 for the parts outside the CDR3, the full variable domain is DSGVTQTPKHLITATGQRVTLRCSPRSGDLSVYWYQQSLDQGLQFLIQYYNGEERAKGNILERFSAQQFPDLHSELNLSSLELGDSALYFCASSVEEGPAYEQYFGPGTRLTVT.

The genes are TRBV29-1 and TRBJ1-1; possible D gene TRBD1, 6 bases. CDR3 length: 15 amino acids. Germline V gene lookup returns CDR1 SQVTM and CDR2 ANQGSEA. Trimming removed 1 base at V and 0 bases at J, with 12 bases between. The CDR3, as DNA: TGCAGCGTTGAAGCTCGACAGGCCTTGAACACTGAAGCTTTCTTT. It specifies CSVEARQALNTEAFF.

The sample holds a few counts of this clonotype. The CDR3 loop reads CAISGSQFETQYF. The CDR3 nucleotides read TGTGCCATCAGTGGTTCACAGTTCGAGACCCAGTACTTC. The chain links TRBV10-3 to TRBJ2-5, with no clear D. This CDR3 is built from 13 residues. Deletions cut 4 bases from V and 5 bases from J, with 11 bases between. The V gene's germline CDR1 is ENHRY and CDR2 SYGVKD.